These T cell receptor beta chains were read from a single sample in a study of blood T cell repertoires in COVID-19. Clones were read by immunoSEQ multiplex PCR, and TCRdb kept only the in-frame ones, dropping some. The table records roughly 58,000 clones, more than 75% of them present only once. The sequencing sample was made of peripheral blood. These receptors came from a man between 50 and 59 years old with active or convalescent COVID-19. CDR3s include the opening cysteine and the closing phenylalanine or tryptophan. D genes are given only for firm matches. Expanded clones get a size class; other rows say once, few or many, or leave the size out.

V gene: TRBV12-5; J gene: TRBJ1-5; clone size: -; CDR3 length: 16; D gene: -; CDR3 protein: CASGLGDFGIRQPQHF; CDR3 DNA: TGTGCTAGTGGTTTAGGGGATTTCGGAATCCGACAGCCCCAGCATTTT
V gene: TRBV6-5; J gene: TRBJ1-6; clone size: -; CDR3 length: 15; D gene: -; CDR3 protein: CASSLTSEGNSPLHF; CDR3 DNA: TGTGCCAGCAGCTTGACCTCTGAGGGAAATTCACCCCTCCACTTT
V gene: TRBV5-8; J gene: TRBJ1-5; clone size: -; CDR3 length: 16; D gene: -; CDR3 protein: CASSFSGAFSNQPQHF; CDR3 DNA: TGTGCCAGCAGCTTCTCAGGGGCGTTCAGCAATCAGCCCCAGCATTTT
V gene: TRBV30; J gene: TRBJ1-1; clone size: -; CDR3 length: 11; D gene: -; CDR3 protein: CAWSRVAEAFF; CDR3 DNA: TGTGCCTGGAGTCGCGTCGCTGAAGCTTTCTTT
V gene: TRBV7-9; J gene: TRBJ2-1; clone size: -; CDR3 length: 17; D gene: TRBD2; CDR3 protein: CASSRTSGGPTYNEQFF; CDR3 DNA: TGTGCCAGCAGCAGGACTAGCGGGGGGCCTACCTACAATGAGCAGTTCTTC
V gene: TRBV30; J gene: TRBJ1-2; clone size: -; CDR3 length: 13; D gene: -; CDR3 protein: CASLAGLSDGYTF; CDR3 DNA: TGTGCCTCCCTGGCAGGGCTATCCGATGGCTACACCTTC
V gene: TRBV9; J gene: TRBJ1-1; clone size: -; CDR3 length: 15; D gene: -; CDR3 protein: CASSVDGRDNTEAFF; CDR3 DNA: TGTGCCAGCAGCGTAGATGGCAGGGATAACACTGAAGCTTTCTTT
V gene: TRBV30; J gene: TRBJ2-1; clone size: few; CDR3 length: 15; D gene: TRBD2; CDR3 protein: CAWSVGSSGINEQFF; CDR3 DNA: TGTGCCTGGAGTGTAGGGTCTAGCGGAATCAATGAGCAGTTCTTC
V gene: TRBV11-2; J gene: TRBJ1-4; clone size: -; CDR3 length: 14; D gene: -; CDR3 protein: CASSLLLGGEKLFF; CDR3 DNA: TGTGCCAGCAGCTTACTACTCGGGGGTGAAAAACTGTTTTTT
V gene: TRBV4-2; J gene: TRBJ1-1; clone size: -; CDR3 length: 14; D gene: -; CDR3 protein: CASSQNRAVTEAFF; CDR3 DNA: TGTGCCAGCAGCCAAAACAGGGCGGTCACTGAAGCTTTCTTT
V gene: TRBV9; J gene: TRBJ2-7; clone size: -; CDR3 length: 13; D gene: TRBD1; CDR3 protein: CASSPWDSYEQYF; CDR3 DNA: TGTGCCAGCAGCCCCTGGGACAGCTACGAGCAGTACTTC
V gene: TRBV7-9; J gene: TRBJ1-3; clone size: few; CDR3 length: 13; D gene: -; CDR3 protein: CAIQAGSGNTIYF; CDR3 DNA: TGTGCCATCCAGGCTGGCTCTGGAAACACCATATATTTT
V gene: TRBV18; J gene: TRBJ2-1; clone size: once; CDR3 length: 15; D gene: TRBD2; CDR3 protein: CASSPSTSVYNEQFF; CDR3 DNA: TGTGCCAGCTCACCAAGCACTAGCGTATACAATGAGCAGTTCTTC
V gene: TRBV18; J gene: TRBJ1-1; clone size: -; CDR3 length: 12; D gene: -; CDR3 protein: CASSPDSTEAFF; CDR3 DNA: TGTGCCAGCTCACCAGATAGCACTGAAGCTTTCTTT
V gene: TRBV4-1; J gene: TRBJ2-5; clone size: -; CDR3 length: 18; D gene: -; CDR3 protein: CASSQEGPRGTFGETQYF; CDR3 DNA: TGCGCCAGCAGCCAAGAAGGACCCAGGGGAACGTTTGGGGAGACCCAGTACTTC
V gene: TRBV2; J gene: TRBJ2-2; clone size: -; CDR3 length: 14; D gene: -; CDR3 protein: CASRGGDNTGELFF; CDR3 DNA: TGTGCCAGCAGGGGCGGGGACAACACCGGGGAGCTGTTTTTT
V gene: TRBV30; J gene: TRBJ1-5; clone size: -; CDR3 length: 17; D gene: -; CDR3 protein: CAWSVREGSSRFQPQHF; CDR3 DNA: TGTGCCTGGAGTGTACGGGAGGGCAGCTCAAGATTTCAGCCCCAGCATTTT
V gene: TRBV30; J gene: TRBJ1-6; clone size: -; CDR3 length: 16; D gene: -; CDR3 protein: CAWSKTGVWANSPLHF; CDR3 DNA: TGTGCCTGGAGCAAGACGGGAGTCTGGGCTAATTCACCCCTCCACTTT
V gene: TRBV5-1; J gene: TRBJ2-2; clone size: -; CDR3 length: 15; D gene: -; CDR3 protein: CASSLRSGSTGELFF; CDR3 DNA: TGCGCCAGCAGCTTGAGATCCGGGTCCACCGGGGAGCTGTTTTTT
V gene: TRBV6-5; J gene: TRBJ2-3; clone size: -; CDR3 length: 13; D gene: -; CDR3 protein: CASSYAGQTTQYF; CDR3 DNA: TGTGCCAGCAGTTATGCAGGCCAGACTACGCAGTATTTT
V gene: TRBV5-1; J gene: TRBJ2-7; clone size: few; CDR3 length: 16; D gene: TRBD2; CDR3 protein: CASSLGLGRTSDEQYF; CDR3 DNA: TGCGCCAGCAGCTTGGGATTGGGAAGGACTAGCGACGAGCAGTACTTC
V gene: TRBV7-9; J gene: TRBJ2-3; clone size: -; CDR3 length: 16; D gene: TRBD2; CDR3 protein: CASSLAGLADTDTQYF; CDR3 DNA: TGTGCCAGCAGCTTAGCCGGACTAGCGGACACAGATACGCAGTATTTT
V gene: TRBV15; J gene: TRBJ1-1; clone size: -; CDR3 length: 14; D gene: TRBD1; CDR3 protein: CATSEGQVNTEAFF; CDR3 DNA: TGTGCCACCAGCGAGGGACAGGTGAACACTGAAGCTTTCTTT
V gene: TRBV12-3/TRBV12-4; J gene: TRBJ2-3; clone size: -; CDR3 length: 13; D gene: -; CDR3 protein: CASSLNSPDTQYF; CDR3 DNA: TGTGCCAGCAGTTTAAATAGTCCCGATACGCAGTATTTT